In this sample, the clone carrying this T cell receptor beta chain turned up a few times. Antigen: not known. J was trimmed by 8 bases and V by 6 bases; bases with no gene match: 5. The CDR3 is made up of 12 amino acids. These data are taken from a study of T-cell reconstitution after alpha-beta-depleted transplantation in children. Study-level results: Reportedly, only several hundred clones from non-depleted graft cells drove alpha-beta T-cell counts at about two months. The high TCRbeta diversity at day 60 in some patients came from surviving recipient T cells and thymic progenitors.

It was with unique molecular identifiers that the TCRbeta library was prepared. One entry per CDR3 protein, called by TCRdb with MiXCR from the PCR reads. The sample holds roughly 400,000 distinct CDR3 sequences, around two fifths seen once. The chain carries TRBV12-3 or TRBV12-4 and TRBJ1-2; 8 bases line up with TRBD1. The specimen was PBMCs, collected before TCRalphabeta/CD19-depleted stem cell transplant. This clonotype was obtained from a girl aged 2-10 years with aplastic anemia, due to receive a stem cell transplant. The CDR3 bases are TGTGCCAGCAGCCCCGGACAGGGAGGCTACACCTTC. This sequence encodes CASSPGQGGYTF.